This T cell receptor beta chain stems from a study of T cells in Graves' hyperthyroidism and ophthalmopathy (dated by TCRdb to the late 2010s). Study-level background: Peripheral blood was sampled at the time of initial diagnosis, prior to any treatment. To identify TCR V-J signatures that set the groups apart, the researchers used a discovery cohort of about a hundred patients, made up of 40 to 45 with Graves' ophthalmopathy and about 60 with stable Graves' hyperthyroidism. Whether ophthalmopathy could be predicted prospectively was tested in an independent validation cohort made up of approximately 19 hyperthyroidism patients plus 17 patients who later progressed to ophthalmopathy. The 75 to 100 discovery patients were randomly split 7:3 into training and test sets. In addition, the study compared T-cell repertoires in thyroid tissue and in blood from a handful of Graves' hyperthyroidism patients. After blood sampling, hyperthyroidism patients were treated with methimazole at a starting dose of 30 mg daily, and ophthalmopathy patients were treated with high-dose intravenous methylprednisolone. The paper describes TCR Vbeta CDR3 sequencing of 135 peripheral blood samples, made up of roughly 45 ophthalmopathy patients, 70 to 75 hyperthyroidism patients and 17 progressor patients. The paper's findings and limits, for the study overall: Most expanded thyroid clonotypes (frequency above 0.001) were also found in blood, which suggests that blood repertoires may mirror thyroid immune responses. Ophthalmopathy was separated from stable hyperthyroidism by a 13 V-J signature model, with around 88% sensitivity and approximately 81% specificity obtained in cross-validation and 80%/75% obtained in testing. During validation, the model predicted progression to ophthalmopathy a median of approximately 6.5 months ahead of onset, with around 71% sensitivity and about 75% specificity. No statistical method was used to fix the sample size in advance, and group allocation was not hidden from the investigators.

At the junction V is shortened by 4 bases and J by 5 bases, with 10 bases in between. CDR1 and CDR2, looked up from the germline V gene (reference sequence), are SGHNT and YYREEE. Including cysteine and phenylalanine, the CDR3 has 12 amino acids. CDR3 DNA is the only sequence kept; it has 36 bases, read in frame from the first base. The TCR beta CDR3 regions were amplified from RNA transcripts. The first round of RT-PCR for the TCR CDR3 was performed with the HTBI primer set and the Qiagen OneStep RT-PCR kit. The libraries were constructed in a second round of multiplex PCR and then size-selected and purified. Libraries were sequenced paired-end with 100 bp reads on an Illumina HiSeq2000. The authors' analysis ran thus. Raw data were processed with SOAPnuke, discarding reads with adapters, uncalled bases, mean Phred below 15, or no exact constant-primer or identifier match. High-quality paired reads were merged using COPE v1.2.5, and each unique nucleotide sequence was defined as a clonotype. MiTCR v1.1 was used to align clonotypes to the IMGT TRBV, TRBD and TRBJ reference segments. Only V-J combinations with frequency above 0.0001, covering approximately 99% of repertoires, were analysed. The TCS score was defined as F50 (clonal expansion) divided by E x V (chaos), with BLOSUM62-based TCRdist calculated between CDR3 peptides within each V-J. Welch's t-statistics and random forest reduced 514 V-J features to some 14, which were used in a naive Bayes classifier (R e1071). TCRdb handled the public reads itself, with Q25 trimming in fastp and clone calling in MiXCR, and kept productive beta chains. Each record represents a unique CDR3 protein, reported with the most common genes and DNA among its rows. The V and J calls here are based on TCRdb, not the publication. The sample table records about 250,000 distinct CDR3 sequences; about 24% of these occur just once. The ten largest clones take up roughly 40% of the sample.

Concerning this clonotype: The antigen it recognizes is unknown. Per-nucleotide qualities are absent, and no much larger clonotype sits a single base away.

In the ophthalmopathy patients, disease was moderately to severely active, with a Clinical Activity Score of 3 or more, a NOSPECS grade of 4 or more, and a duration of less than 3 months. Patients with uncontrolled infections, other autoimmune diseases, pregnancy or lactation were excluded. Clinical symptoms, serum thyroxine and TRAb, thyroid ultrasound, and orbital computed tomography formed the basis for the diagnoses. PBMCs were isolated from about 9.2 ml of fresh peripheral blood by Ficoll-Paque density gradient centrifugation. Total RNA was extracted with Trizol reagent, and quality was checked on an Agilent 2100 Bioanalyzer.

Input material: blood. This receptor was obtained from a woman aged 40 to 50 with Graves' ophthalmopathy. The chain employs TRBV5-4 and TRBJ2-7; there is no confident call for the D gene. The base sequence is TGTGCCAGCAGCACAGAGACGGACGAGCAGTACTTC. Protein translation: CASSTETDEQYF.